This passage covers 17 T cell receptor beta chains from one sample sequenced in a study of blood T cell repertoires in COVID-19. Profiling relied on immunoSEQ multiplex PCR, and the TCRdb table lists in-frame clones only, not all of them. The repertoire consists of more than 150,000 clones, with roughly 87% occurring once and the leading ten covering 11%. What was sequenced was PBMCs or T cells enriched from blood (not recorded which). These receptors all stem from a man between 50 and 59 years old who had recovered from COVID-19.

The gene calls are TRBV27 and TRBJ2-1; TRBD2 aligns across 15 bases. CDR1 MNHEY and CDR2 SMNVEV come from the germline V gene (reference sequence). The ends lost 6 bases at V and 0 bases at J; junction bases unmatched: 6. This CDR3 region has 18 residues. Here the CDR3 DNA reads TGTGCCAGCAGGGTTGGGACTAGCGGGAGGAGCTCCTACAATGAGCAGTTCTTC. Its protein product is CASRVGTSGRSSYNEQFF.

Only a few counts were recorded for this clone. V is TRBV27 and J is TRBJ1-5; no definite D call. The length of the CDR3 is 13 residues. Germline loops: CDR1 MNHEY, CDR2 SMNVEV (reference sequence). V was shortened by 5 bases and J by 0 bases, with 5 bases between the two germline ends. CDR3 sequence: CASSRYSNQPQHF. DNA for the CDR3: TGTGCCAGCAGTCGCTATAGCAATCAGCCCCAGCATTTT.

This chain links TRBV4-1 with TRBJ1-2; 9 bases are shared with TRBD1. Germline values: CDR1 MGHRA, CDR2 YSYEKL. The CDR3 loop spans 14 amino acids. Trimming removed 4 bases from V and 8 bases from J; junction bases left unmatched: 8. The CDR3 spells CASSRTGGGEGYTF. CDR3 coding DNA: TGCGCCAGCAGCCGAACAGGGGGCGGTGAGGGCTACACCTTC.

The chain has TRBV3-1 (or the pseudogene TRBV3-2) and TRBJ2-7, with D perhaps TRBD1 (6 bases). This CDR3 contains 15 residues. The germline CDR1 and CDR2 sequences are LGHDT and YNNKEL (reference sequence). Trimming shortened V by 4 bases and J by 0 bases, and 13 bases separated the two germline ends. As DNA, the CDR3 is TGTGCCAGCAGCCCCAGGACAGCGCACTCCTACGAGCAGTACTTC. It translates to CASSPRTAHSYEQYF.

Regarding this clone: Germline and junction disagree at one end, which may indicate a read error. This rearrangement joins TRBV10-3 to TRBJ2-7, with a tentative D call TRBD2 (5 bases). The germline gives CDR1 ENHRY, CDR2 SYGVKD. This CDR3 has 12 amino acids. Here the CDR3 reads CAINESGGEQYF. The CDR3 DNA reads TGTGCCATCAATGAGAGCGGTGGCGAGCAGTACTTC.

CDR3 residues: CASSLVRGGVEQYF. CDR3 nucleotides: TGTGCCAGCAGCTTAGTAAGGGGTGGGGTCGAGCAGTACTTC. The rearrangement links TRBV7-8 to TRBJ2-7; D might be TRBD1 (5 bases). Looked up from germline, CDR1 is SGHVS and CDR2 is FQNEAQ. Trimming stripped 1 base from V and 6 bases from J, with 13 bases between. This CDR3 is built from 14 residues.

J is TRBJ2-7 and V is TRBV7-9; D is undetermined. Trimming cost V 5 bases and J 6 bases, with 8 bases left between them. The CDR3 covers 11 residues. Germline V CDR1 and CDR2: SEHNR, FQNEAQ (reference sequence). Written as DNA, the CDR3 is TGTGCCAGCAGCCCTCTCGGCGAGCAGTACTTC. This codes for CASSPLGEQYF. The full variable domain, its missing parts supplied by reference TRBV7-9 and TRBJ2-7, is DTGVSQNPRHKITKRGQNVTFRCDPISEHNRLYWYRQTLGQGPEFLTYFQNEAQLEKSRLLSDRFSAERPKGSFSTLEIQRTEQGDSAMYLCASSPLGEQYFGPGTRLTVT.

The chain carries TRBV6-5 and TRBJ1-2; 7 nucleotides align to TRBD1. CDR1 and CDR2 (germline): MNHEY, SVGAGI. This CDR3 region has 14 residues. V lost 4 bases, J lost 5 bases, and 7 bases stayed unmatched. The CDR3 nucleotides are TGTGCCAGCAGTTCCCCTGGGACAGTATATGGCTACACCTTC. The encoded protein is CASSSPGTVYGYTF.

V usage is TRBV15 and J usage is TRBJ1-6; TRBD1 might be the D (5 bases). There are 17 residues in the CDR3. Germline CDR1 is LNHNV and CDR2 is YYDKDF (reference sequence). V was clipped by 0 bases and J by 4 bases, with 13 bases between them. CDR3 DNA: TGTGCCACCAGCAGAGATAGGGCAGGGAGGTATAATTCACCCCTCCACTTT. Protein: CATSRDRAGRYNSPLHF.

The chain links TRBV14 to TRBJ1-1; D not resolved. Germline CDR1 reads SGHDN; CDR2 reads FVKESK. V lost 4 bases and J 9 bases, leaving 9 bases between the germline ends. The CDR3 loop spans 11 amino acids. The DNA of the CDR3 is TGTGCCAGCAGCCGGGCAGGCAAAGCTTTCTTT. It encodes CASSRAGKAFF.

The chain couples TRBV11-2 to TRBJ1-3; no reliable D call. The CDR3 sequence is 15 residues long. Trimming took off 5 bases at V and 2 bases at J, with 13 bases between the two ends. CDR1 and CDR2 from the germline V gene are SGHAT and FQNNGV. CDR3 sequence reads: CASSLPIGAGNTIYF. In nucleotides, the CDR3 is TGTGCCAGCAGCCTCCCGATCGGGGCTGGAAACACCATATATTTT.

This sequence joins TRBV3-1 (or the pseudogene TRBV3-2) and TRBJ2-3, with TRBD2 matching 16 bases. V dropped 1 base and J dropped 3; count of bases not matched to a gene: 13. CDR1 and CDR2 from the germline V gene are LGHDT and YNNKEL (reference sequence). The CDR3 is made up of 21 amino acids. CDR3 residues: CASSQARDPGLAGGPTDTQYF. The CDR3 DNA is TGTGCCAGCAGCCAAGCAAGAGACCCGGGACTAGCGGGGGGGCCTACAGATACGCAGTATTTT.

CDR3 sequence: CASSPREGSQEKLFF. The CDR3 DNA sequence: TGTGCCAGCTCACCACGGGAGGGAAGTCAAGAAAAACTGTTTTTT. The genes are TRBV18 and TRBJ1-4, with D uncertain. V shed 1 base and J shed 8 bases, with 14 bases lying between them. Germline CDR1 KGHSH, CDR2 LQKENI. There are 15 residues in the CDR3.

The V gene is TRBV30, the J gene TRBJ1-2, with D maybe TRBD1 (5 bases). The V end lost 1 base, the J end lost 8 bases, and 17 bases lay between the germline ends. There are 14 residues in the CDR3. The V gene's germline CDR1 is GTSNPN and CDR2 SVGIG (reference sequence). CDR3 nucleotides: TGTGCCTGGAGTGAGGCAGGGTTTACTCGAGGCTACACCTTC. Translated: CAWSEAGFTRGYTF.

The CDR3 DNA is TGTGCCAGCAGCGGGGGGACAGTAGGCTACGAGCAGTACTTC. This gives the protein CASSGGTVGYEQYF. The chain employs TRBV5-4 and TRBJ2-7; D may be TRBD1 (7 bases). CDR1 SGHNT and CDR2 YYREEE come from the germline V gene (reference sequence). The length of the CDR3 is 14 residues. With 4 bases removed from V and 3 bases from J, the gap between germline ends came to 14 bases.

This sequence joins TRBV29-1 and TRBJ2-5; TRBD1 matches 10 bases. The length of the CDR3 is 12 residues. V lost 6 bases to trimming and J lost 6 bases; unmatched junction nucleotides: 4. Looked up from germline, CDR1 is SQVTM and CDR2 is ANQGSEA. The CDR3 region has the DNA TGCAGCGTAGGGGACAGGGGAAAGACCCAGTACTTC. This encodes CSVGDRGKTQYF.

The V and J genes are TRBV5-1 and TRBJ2-7, with D possibly being TRBD1 (6 bases). Trimming removed 2 bases at V and 2 bases at J, with 14 bases between. Germline V gene data show CDR1 as SGHRS and CDR2 as YFSETQ. This CDR3 region has 15 residues. CDR3 DNA sequence: TGCGCCAGCAGCTTCCAGGGGCTAGATACCTACGAGCAGTACTTC. This codes for CASSFQGLDTYEQYF.